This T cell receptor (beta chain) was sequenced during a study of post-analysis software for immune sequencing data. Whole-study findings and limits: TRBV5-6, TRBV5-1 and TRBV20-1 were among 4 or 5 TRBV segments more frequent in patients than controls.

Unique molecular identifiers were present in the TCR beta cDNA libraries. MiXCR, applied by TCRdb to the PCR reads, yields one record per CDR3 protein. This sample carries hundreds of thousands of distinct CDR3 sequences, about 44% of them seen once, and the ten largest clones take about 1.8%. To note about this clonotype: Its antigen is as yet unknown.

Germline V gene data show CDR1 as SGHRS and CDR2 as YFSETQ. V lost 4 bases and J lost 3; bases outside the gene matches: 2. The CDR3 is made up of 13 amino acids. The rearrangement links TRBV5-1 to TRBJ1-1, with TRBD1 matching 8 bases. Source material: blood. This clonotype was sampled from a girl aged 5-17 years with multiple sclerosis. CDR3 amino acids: CASSQTGDTEAFF. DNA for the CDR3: TGCGCCAGCAGCCAGACAGGGGACACTGAAGCTTTCTTT.